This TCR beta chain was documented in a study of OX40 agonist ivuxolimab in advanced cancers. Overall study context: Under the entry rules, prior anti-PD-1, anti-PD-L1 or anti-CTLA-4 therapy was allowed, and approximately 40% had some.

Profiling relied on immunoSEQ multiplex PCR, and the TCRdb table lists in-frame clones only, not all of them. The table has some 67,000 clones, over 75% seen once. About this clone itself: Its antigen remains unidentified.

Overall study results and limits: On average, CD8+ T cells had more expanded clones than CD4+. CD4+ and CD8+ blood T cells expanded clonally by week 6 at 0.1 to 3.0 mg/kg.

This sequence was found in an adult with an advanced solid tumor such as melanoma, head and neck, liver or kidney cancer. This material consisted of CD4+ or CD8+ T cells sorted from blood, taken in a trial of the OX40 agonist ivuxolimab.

The CDR3 reads CASSIYRGRVNTEAFF. Here the CDR3 DNA reads TGTGCCAGCAGCATATACAGGGGGCGCGTGAACACTGAAGCTTTCTTT. V is TRBV7-9 and J is TRBJ1-1; 9 bases are a match to TRBD1. Germline assignment: CDR1 SEHNR and CDR2 FQNEAQ (reference sequence). The CDR3 has 16 residues. V was clipped by 5 bases and J by 0 bases; unmatched bases: 7.